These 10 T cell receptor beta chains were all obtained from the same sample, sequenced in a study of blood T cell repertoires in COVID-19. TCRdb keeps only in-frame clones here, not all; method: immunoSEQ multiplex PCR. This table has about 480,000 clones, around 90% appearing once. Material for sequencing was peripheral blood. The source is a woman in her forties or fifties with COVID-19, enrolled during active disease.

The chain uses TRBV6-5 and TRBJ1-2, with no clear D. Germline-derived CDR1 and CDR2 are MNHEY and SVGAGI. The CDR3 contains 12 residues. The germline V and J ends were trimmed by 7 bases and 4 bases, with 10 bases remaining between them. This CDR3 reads CASTQRGYGYTF. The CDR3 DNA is TGTGCCAGCACCCAGAGAGGCTATGGCTACACCTTC.

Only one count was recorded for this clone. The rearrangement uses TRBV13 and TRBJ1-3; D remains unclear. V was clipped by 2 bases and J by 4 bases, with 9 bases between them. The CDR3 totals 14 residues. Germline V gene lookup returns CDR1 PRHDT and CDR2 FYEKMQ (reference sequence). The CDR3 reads CASSLRGLGNTIYF. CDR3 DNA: TGTGCCAGCAGCTTAAGAGGTTTAGGAAACACCATATATTTT.

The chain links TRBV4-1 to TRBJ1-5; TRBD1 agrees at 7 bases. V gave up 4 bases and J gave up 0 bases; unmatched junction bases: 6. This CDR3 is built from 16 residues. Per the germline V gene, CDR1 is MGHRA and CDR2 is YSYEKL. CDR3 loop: CASSLGQVISNQPQHF. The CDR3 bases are TGCGCCAGCAGCCTCGGACAGGTTATTAGCAATCAGCCCCAGCATTTT.

The CDR3, as DNA: TGTGCCTGGATATCTCTCTCGGATACGCAGTATTTT. Protein product: CAWISLSDTQYF. This chain connects TRBV30 to TRBJ2-3, with unresolved D. V lost 4 bases to trimming and J lost 6 bases, with 11 bases between them. In germline, CDR1 is GTSNPN, CDR2 SVGIG (reference sequence). The CDR3 is 12 residues long.

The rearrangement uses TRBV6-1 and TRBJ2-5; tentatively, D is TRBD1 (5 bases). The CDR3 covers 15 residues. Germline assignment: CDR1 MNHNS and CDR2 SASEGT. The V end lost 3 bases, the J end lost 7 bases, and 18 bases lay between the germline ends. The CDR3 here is CASSEGPVWDRTQYF. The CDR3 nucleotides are TGTGCCAGCAGTGAGGGGCCCGTGTGGGATAGGACCCAGTACTTC.

The CDR3 bases are TGTGCCTGGAGTGCCGGGGGGGCCGAGACCCAGTACTTC. The encoded protein is CAWSAGGAETQYF. The chain couples TRBV30 to TRBJ2-5; 8 nucleotides align to TRBD2. The V gene's germline CDR1 is GTSNPN and CDR2 SVGIG (reference sequence). V dropped 1 base and J dropped 5; count of bases not matched to a gene: 3. There are 13 residues in the CDR3.

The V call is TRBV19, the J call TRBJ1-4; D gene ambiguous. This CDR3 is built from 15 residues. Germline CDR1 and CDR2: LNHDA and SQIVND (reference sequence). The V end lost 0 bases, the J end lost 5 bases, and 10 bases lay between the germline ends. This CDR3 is CASSIEPGMNEKLFF. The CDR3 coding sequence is TGTGCCAGTAGTATAGAACCAGGAATGAATGAAAAACTGTTTTTT.

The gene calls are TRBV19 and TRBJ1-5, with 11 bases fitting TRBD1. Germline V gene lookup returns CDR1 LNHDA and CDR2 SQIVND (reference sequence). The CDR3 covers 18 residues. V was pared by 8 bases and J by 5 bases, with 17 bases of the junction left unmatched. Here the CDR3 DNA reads TGTGCCAGTCGCTCCCCCGGACAGGGGGCTAGGGGGGATCAGCCCCAGCATTTT. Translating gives CASRSPGQGARGDQPQHF.

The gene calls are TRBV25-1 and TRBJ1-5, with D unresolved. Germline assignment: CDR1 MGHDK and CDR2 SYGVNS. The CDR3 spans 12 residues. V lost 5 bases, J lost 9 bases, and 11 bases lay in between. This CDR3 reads CASSFQAGPQHF. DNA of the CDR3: TGTGCCAGCAGTTTCCAAGCCGGGCCCCAGCATTTT.

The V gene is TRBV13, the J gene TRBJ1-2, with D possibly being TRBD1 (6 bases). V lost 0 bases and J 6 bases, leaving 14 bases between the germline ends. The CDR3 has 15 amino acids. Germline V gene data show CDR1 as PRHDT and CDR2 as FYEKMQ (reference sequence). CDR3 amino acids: CASSLGLWGLDGYTF. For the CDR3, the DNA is TGTGCCAGCAGCTTAGGGCTATGGGGGCTTGATGGCTACACCTTC.